The rows below give T cell receptor beta chains drawn from one sample of a study of lymphopenia after photon versus proton radiotherapy. Data came from immunoSEQ multiplex PCR; TCRdb stores just in-frame clones and leaves some out. The sample shows 23,000 or so clones, about nine tenths of them seen only once. Sequenced here: peripheral blood, sampled from a patient treated with photon-based radiotherapy. These TCRs come from a man aged 50 to 59 with gastric cancer. CDR3s include the opening cysteine and the closing phenylalanine or tryptophan. The D gene is left open where the match is weak. Size values are once, few and many counts, or a class for expanded clones, and some rows have none.

v_call	d_call	clone_size	j_call	cdr3_nt	cdr3_aa
TRBV4-3	NA	NA	TRBJ2-1	TGCGCCAGCAGCCAAGATTCAGGGGACTTTTACAATGAGCAGTTCTTC	CASSQDSGDFYNEQFF
TRBV19	NA	NA	TRBJ2-4	TGTGCCAGTAGTATTTTCGGGGGGCAAGCCAAAAACATTCAGTACTTC	CASSIFGGQAKNIQYF
TRBV21-1	NA	NA	TRBJ1-2	TGTGCCAGCAGCAAAAACTCCGGACAGAATTATGGCTACACCTTC	CASSKNSGQNYGYTF
TRBV29-1	TRBD2	NA	TRBJ2-1	TGCAGCGGGTCCCGTAGCGGGGGGGCCCTTGAGCAGTTCTTC	CSGSRSGGALEQFF
TRBV14	NA	NA	TRBJ2-3	TGTGCCAGCAGCCAAGGGACACGGGGAGGCTCAGATACGCAGTATTTT	CASSQGTRGGSDTQYF
TRBV7-2	NA	NA	TRBJ2-2	TGTGCCAGCAGCTATTCAGGGTATACCGGGGAGCTGTTTTTT	CASSYSGYTGELFF
TRBV10-3	NA	NA	TRBJ1-2	TGTGCCATCAGTGCGAGTTCACATGGCTACACCTTC	CAISASSHGYTF
TRBV19	NA	NA	TRBJ1-1	TGTGCCAGTCTGTGGTTGGGGGAAGCTTTCTTT	CASLWLGEAFF
TRBV7-3	NA	NA	TRBJ2-6	TGTGCCAGCAGCTTAAGGGCGGGCTCTGGGGCCAACGTCCTGACTTTC	CASSLRAGSGANVLTF
TRBV19	NA	NA	TRBJ1-2	TGTGCCAGTAGTAGGATAACCGGTAACTATGGCTACACCTTC	CASSRITGNYGYTF
TRBV4-2	NA	NA	TRBJ1-3	TGTGCCAGCAGCCATAGTGGGAGCTCTGGAAACACCATATATTTT	CASSHSGSSGNTIYF
TRBV5-5	NA	NA	TRBJ1-4	TGTGCCAGCAGCTTGATGGTCGTTGAAAAACTGTTTTTT	CASSLMVVEKLFF
TRBV5-5	NA	NA	TRBJ1-6	TGTGCCAGCAGCTTGGTTCAGGGTCGATATTCACCCCTCCACTTT	CASSLVQGRYSPLHF
TRBV10-3	NA	few	TRBJ1-2	TGTGCCATCAGTGAAAGTGACAAAGGTGGCTACACCTTC	CAISESDKGGYTF
TRBV19	TRBD1	NA	TRBJ1-2	TGTGCCACCTCGGGACAGTCCACCATGGCGGGGGGCTACACCTTC	CATSGQSTMAGGYTF
TRBV14	TRBD2	NA	TRBJ2-7	TGTGCCAGCAGCAAGGGGAGCCCGGGGGGGAACGAGCAGTACTTC	CASSKGSPGGNEQYF
TRBV7-2	NA	NA	TRBJ2-7	TGTGCCAGCAGCTTAGCGCTCTGGGGCGAGCAGTACTTC	CASSLALWGEQYF
TRBV7-3	NA	NA	TRBJ2-1	TGTGCCAGCAGCTTTGAGGGCGGCAGAAAGTACAATGAGCAGTTCTTC	CASSFEGGRKYNEQFF
TRBV6-1	NA	NA	TRBJ2-3	TGTGCCAGCAGTGATAATTGGACAGGCACAGATACGCAGTATTTT	CASSDNWTGTDTQYF
TRBV6-1	TRBD1	NA	TRBJ1-5	TGTGCCAGCAGACGGGACAGTGTCCAGCCCCAGCATTTT	CASRRDSVQPQHF
TRBV5-1	NA	NA	TRBJ2-2	TGCGCCAGCAGCTTGGGCTTACCTCCCGGGGAGCTGTTTTTT	CASSLGLPPGELFF
TRBV2	NA	NA	TRBJ1-6	TGTGCCAGGAGACAGGCGCCGGGTTCACCCCTCCACTTT	CARRQAPGSPLHF
TRBV4-3	NA	few	TRBJ2-2	TGCGCCAGCAGCCAAGATCGCGCAGGGACCACCGGGGAGCTGTTTTTT	CASSQDRAGTTGELFF
TRBV11-2	NA	NA	TRBJ2-6	TGTGCCAGCAGCACAGGGACTACTGGGGCCAACGTCCTGACTTTC	CASSTGTTGANVLTF
TRBV19	TRBD1	NA	TRBJ1-6	TGTGCCAGTAGTTCTGGGACAGAAAGCTCACCCCTCCACTTT	CASSSGTESSPLHF
TRBV6-6	NA	NA	TRBJ2-3	TGTGCCAGCAGTATCAGGGGAGATACGCAGTATTTT	CASSIRGDTQYF
TRBV5-4	NA	NA	TRBJ1-5	TGTGCCAGCAGCCAGGTGACAGGTGAGATATTTAGCAATCAGCCCCAGCATTTT	CASSQVTGEIFSNQPQHF
TRBV6-4	NA	NA	TRBJ2-3	TGTGCCAGCAGTGATGTAGGGGGTGGAACAGATACGCAGTATTTT	CASSDVGGGTDTQYF
TRBV6-1	NA	NA	TRBJ1-1	TGTGCCAGCAGTGAAACAGGGTCTTACACTGAAGCTTTCTTT	CASSETGSYTEAFF